The 25 T cell receptor beta chains presented below share a single source sample, sequenced in a study of T-cell reconstitution after alpha-beta-depleted transplantation in children. Library preparation (for TCRbeta) was performed with unique molecular identifiers. Using its own MiXCR run on the PCR reads, TCRdb lists one record per CDR3 protein. The profile shows hundreds of thousands of distinct CDR3 sequences, approximately 10% of them singletons. The source was PBMCs, collected before TCRalphabeta/CD19-depleted stem cell transplant. These receptors were taken from a child younger than two with acute myeloid leukemia, due to receive a stem cell transplant.

The table lists this clonotype with many counts. V and J are TRBV12-3 or TRBV12-4 and TRBJ2-5, with 7 bases that match TRBD2. CDR3 length equals 15 residues. V shed 2 bases and J 2 bases; nucleotides not matched to a gene: 5. CDR3 in DNA: TGTGCCAGCAGTTTAAAAGGAGCGGGACAAGAGACCCAGTACTTC. As protein: CASSLKGAGQETQYF.

The chain is built from TRBV6-5 and TRBJ1-3; 7 nucleotides agree with TRBD1. In germline, CDR1 is MNHEY, CDR2 SVGAGI. The length of the CDR3 is 17 residues. After removal of 2 bases from V and 0 bases from J, the junction contained 7 bases not matched to a gene. Here the CDR3 reads CASSYQGDPASGNTIYF. DNA of the CDR3: TGTGCCAGCAGTTACCAGGGGGATCCAGCCTCTGGAAACACCATATATTTT.

This sequence joins TRBV27 and TRBJ2-7; 9 bases are shared with TRBD1. Looked up from germline, CDR1 is MNHEY and CDR2 is SMNVEV (reference sequence). V gave up 5 bases and J gave up 4 bases; unmatched junction bases: 9. The CDR3 covers 15 residues. The CDR3, as DNA: TGTGCCAGCAGTCCCCCGGGACAGGGTCAGTACGAGCAGTACTTC. Translation gives CASSPPGQGQYEQYF.

This clonotype was observed a handful of times. This chain connects TRBV4-2 to TRBJ2-1; D is uncertain. The CDR3 spans 14 residues. The ends were cut back, 0 bases at V and 4 bases at J, with 7 bases in the middle. Germline V gene data show CDR1 as LGHNA and CDR2 as YNFKEQ. The CDR3 DNA reads as TGTGCCAGCAGCCAAGACTCCCCGTACAATGAGCAGTTCTTC. It specifies CASSQDSPYNEQFF.

This clonotype came up many times. The rearrangement links TRBV3-1 to TRBJ1-6; no reliable D call. Germline V CDR1 and CDR2: LGHDT, YNNKEL (reference sequence). The CDR3 spans 15 residues. V was pared by 3 bases and J by 4 bases, with 10 bases between. The CDR3 sequence is CASSQRPIYNSPLHF. For the CDR3, the DNA is TGTGCCAGCAGCCAGCGGCCTATTTATAATTCACCCCTCCACTTT.

This clonotype was seen ten or more times. The J gene is TRBJ2-6, the V gene TRBV29-1, with D perhaps matching TRBD1 (6 bases). Trimming shortened V by 2 bases and J by 0 bases, and 14 bases separated the two germline ends. The CDR3 runs 17 residues. Germline-derived CDR1 and CDR2 are SQVTM and ANQGSEA. CDR3 in amino acids: CSVEFSGHNSGANVLTF. Here the CDR3 DNA reads TGCAGCGTTGAATTTTCGGGACACAACTCTGGGGCCAACGTCCTGACTTTC.

This clonotype was seen at least ten times. This chain uses TRBV6-5 with TRBJ2-1; either TRBD1 or TRBD2 may fit D (6 bases each). From germline, CDR1 is MNHEY and CDR2 SVGAGI. Trimming pared 5 bases from V and 5 bases from J, leaving 13 bases between. The CDR3 has 14 residues. CDR3 loop: CASSPPGAHNEQFF. CDR3 bases: TGTGCCAGCAGTCCCCCGGGGGCGCACAATGAGCAGTTCTTC.

Ten or more counts support this clonotype. The chain recombines TRBV7-2 with TRBJ1-1; tentative D call: TRBD1 (5 bases). Germline V gene lookup returns CDR1 SGHTA and CDR2 FQGNSA. The CDR3 covers 14 residues. V was cut by 5 bases and J by 0 bases, with 10 bases left in between. CDR3 residues: CASSVQVLNTEAFF. CDR3 coding DNA: TGTGCCAGCAGCGTACAGGTCCTGAACACTGAAGCTTTCTTT.

This clonotype was counted many times. J is TRBJ1-5 and V is TRBV5-5; D ambiguous. V dropped 3 bases and J dropped 5 bases, with 12 bases sitting between them. The germline V gene encodes CDR1 SGHKS and CDR2 YYEKEE (reference sequence). The CDR3 covers 14 residues. The CDR3 DNA is TGTGCCAGCAGCTCCCCGGGCAAAGATCAGCCCCAGCATTTT. This translates into CASSSPGKDQPQHF. Based on the CDR3 plus reference TRBV5-5 and TRBJ1-5, the full variable domain is DAGVTQSPTHLIKTRGQQVTLRCSPISGHKSVSWYQQVLGQGPQFIFQYYEKEERGRGNFPDRFSARQFPNYSSELNVNALLLGDSALYLCASSSPGKDQPQHFGDGTRLSIL.

This clonotype was seen many times. This chain uses TRBV29-1 with TRBJ2-5; possible D gene TRBD2, 5 bases. CDR3 length: 12 amino acids. Trimming cost V 4 bases and J 4 bases, with 10 bases left between them. CDR1 and CDR2 from the germline V gene are SQVTM and ANQGSEA. In DNA, the CDR3 is TGCAGCGTTGTCGTGGGGAGAGAGACCCAGTACTTC. It yields the protein CSVVVGRETQYF.

The chain recombines TRBV6-2 or TRBV6-3 with TRBJ2-1; 7 bases align to TRBD2. The CDR3 loop spans 15 amino acids. After removal of 0 bases from V and 2 bases from J, the junction contained 1 base not matched to a gene. Looked up from germline, CDR1 is MNHEY and CDR2 is SVGEGT. The CDR3 sequence: CASSYSGGAYNEQFF. CDR3 nucleotides: TGTGCCAGCAGTTACTCGGGAGGGGCCTACAATGAGCAGTTCTTC.

This clonotype was counted many times. The gene calls are TRBV29-1 and TRBJ2-3; TRBD2 aligns across 9 bases. V shed 7 bases and J 7 bases; nucleotides not matched to a gene: 12. CDR1 is SQVTM and CDR2 is ANQGSEA in the germline V gene. This CDR3 is built from 14 residues. The CDR3 DNA follows: TGCAGCGCCCAGCGGGAGGTATCACAAAATACGCAGTATTTT. It is translated as CSAQREVSQNTQYF.

This clonotype appeared many times. The chain employs TRBV12-3 or TRBV12-4 and TRBJ2-7; D uncertain. The CDR3 contains 16 residues. The germline V and J ends were trimmed by 3 bases and 2 bases, with 17 bases remaining between them. The CDR3 loop reads CASSFGHGQTTYEQYF. CDR3 bases: TGTGCCAGCAGTTTCGGCCACGGTCAGACGACCTACGAGCAGTACTTC.

This clonotype was counted many times. The chain is built from TRBV9 and TRBJ2-4; D is uncertain. The CDR3 runs to 13 residues. From germline, CDR1 is SGDLS and CDR2 YYNGEE. V dropped 4 bases and J dropped 3 bases, with 8 bases sitting between them. In nucleotides, the CDR3 is TGTGCCAGCAGCCCTCAGCTCAAAAACATTCAGTACTTC. It is translated as CASSPQLKNIQYF. The entire variable domain, with the rest obtained from reference TRBV9 and TRBJ2-4, is as follows: DSGVTQTPKHLITATGQRVTLRCSPRSGDLSVYWYQQSLDQGLQFLIQYYNGEERAKGNILERFSAQQFPDLHSELNLSSLELGDSALYFCASSPQLKNIQYFGAGTRLSVL.

To note about this clonotype: A clone one base away is much larger, so this may be a read error. The chain couples TRBV28 to TRBJ1-2, with D perhaps TRBD1 (6 bases). The CDR3 is 14 residues long. Looked up from germline, CDR1 is MDHEN and CDR2 is SYDVKM. The DNA for the CDR3 is TGTGCCTGCAGTTTGGGGGCCGGTCCCTATGGCTACACCTTC. Its translation: CACSLGAGPYGYTF.

In its sample, this clonotype was seen many times. The chain is built from TRBV18 and TRBJ2-1, with TRBD2 matching 7 bases. CDR3 length equals 16 residues. Losses at the gene ends were 0 bases for V and 7 bases for J; bases not matched to a gene: 9. Per the germline V gene, CDR1 is KGHSH and CDR2 is LQKENI. The CDR3 loop is CASSPPNRPGGNEQFF. Written as DNA, the CDR3 is TGTGCCAGCTCACCACCGAACAGGCCCGGGGGGAATGAGCAGTTCTTC.

This clonotype was seen many times. The chain employs TRBV29-1 and TRBJ2-3; possible D gene TRBD2, 7 bases. Trimming removed 6 bases from V and 5 bases from J, with 21 bases in between. The CDR3 sequence is 15 residues long. CDR1 is SQVTM and CDR2 is ANQGSEA in the germline V gene. The CDR3 coding sequence is TGCAGCGTGGAAATAGCTGGGGGGGCAGGAGATACGCAGTATTTT. This gives the protein CSVEIAGGAGDTQYF.

Many counts were recorded for this clonotype. This chain uses TRBV5-1 with TRBJ2-2; 9 nucleotides match TRBD2. V was clipped by 0 bases and J by 5 bases; unmatched bases: 8. The CDR3 contains 17 residues. The germline gives CDR1 SGHRS, CDR2 YFSETQ. DNA of the CDR3: TGCGCCAGCAGCTTGGAGACTAGCGGAGGATGGACCGGGGAGCTGTTTTTT. Protein: CASSLETSGGWTGELFF.

This clonotype was seen repeatedly, ten times or more. The chain recombines TRBV25-1 with TRBJ2-5; no definite D call. V was pared by 3 bases and J by 4 bases, with 3 bases between. This CDR3 region has 11 residues. Germline lookup yields CDR1 MGHDK and CDR2 SYGVNS. The CDR3 region is CASSEAETQYF. In DNA, the CDR3 is TGTGCCAGCAGTGAGGCAGAGACCCAGTACTTC.

This clonotype was recorded at least ten times. The chain couples TRBV20-1 to TRBJ1-3; no clear D gene. V dropped 6 bases and J dropped 4 bases, with 7 bases sitting between them. This CDR3 is 11 amino acids long. Per the germline V gene, CDR1 is DFQATT and CDR2 is SNEGSKA (reference sequence). This CDR3 is CSAPGGNTIYF. CDR3 coding DNA: TGCAGTGCCCCGGGCGGAAACACCATATATTTT.

Ten or more counts support this clonotype. This chain joins TRBV12-3 or TRBV12-4 and TRBJ1-1, with D possibly TRBD1 on 5 matching bases. CDR3 length: 16 residues. Trimming stripped 4 bases from V and 2 bases from J, with 17 bases between. The CDR3 region has the DNA TGTGCCAGCAGTTGGGGGAGCCCAACCCTTAACACTGAAGCTTTCTTT. It codes for CASSWGSPTLNTEAFF.

This clonotype was counted between two and nine times. The V call is TRBV5-1, the J call TRBJ2-7; D perhaps matches TRBD1 (5 bases). Germline V gene data show CDR1 as SGHRS and CDR2 as YFSETQ. V lost 7 bases and J 0 bases, leaving 11 bases between the germline ends. The CDR3 loop spans 13 amino acids. CDR3 nucleotides: TGCGCCAGCTCGACAGCCAGCTCCTACGAGCAGTACTTC. As protein: CASSTASSYEQYF.

This clonotype was observed at least ten times. This chain connects TRBV18 to TRBJ2-3, with TRBD2 matching 7 bases. With V trimmed by 1 base and J by 7 bases, 11 bases remained unmatched. This CDR3 spans 16 amino acids. Germline lookup yields CDR1 KGHSH and CDR2 LQKENI. This CDR3 reads CASSPLSGTNSYTQYF. CDR3 sequence (DNA): TGTGCCAGCTCACCACTCAGCGGGACTAATTCCTATACGCAGTATTTT.

At least ten counts were recorded for this clonotype. This chain joins TRBV7-9 and TRBJ2-7; 7 bases agree with TRBD1. In germline, CDR1 is SEHNR, CDR2 FQNEAQ (reference sequence). The ends lost 5 bases at V and 2 bases at J; junction bases unmatched: 6. The CDR3 length is 14 residues. This CDR3 is CASSPDRATYEQYF. The CDR3 nucleotides are TGTGCCAGCAGCCCCGACAGGGCCACCTACGAGCAGTACTTC.

With regard to this clonotype: This may come from a read error, since a much larger clone is one base off. V is TRBV27 and J is TRBJ1-6; 7 bases line up with TRBD1. The length of the CDR3 is 14 residues. V lost 8 bases to trimming and J lost 7 bases; unmatched junction nucleotides: 8. Germline V gene lookup returns CDR1 MNHEY and CDR2 SMNVEV (reference sequence). The CDR3 spells CASSPDRENSPLHF. CDR3 nucleotide sequence: TGTGCCAGCTCCCCAGACAGGGAGAATTCACCCCTCCACTTT.